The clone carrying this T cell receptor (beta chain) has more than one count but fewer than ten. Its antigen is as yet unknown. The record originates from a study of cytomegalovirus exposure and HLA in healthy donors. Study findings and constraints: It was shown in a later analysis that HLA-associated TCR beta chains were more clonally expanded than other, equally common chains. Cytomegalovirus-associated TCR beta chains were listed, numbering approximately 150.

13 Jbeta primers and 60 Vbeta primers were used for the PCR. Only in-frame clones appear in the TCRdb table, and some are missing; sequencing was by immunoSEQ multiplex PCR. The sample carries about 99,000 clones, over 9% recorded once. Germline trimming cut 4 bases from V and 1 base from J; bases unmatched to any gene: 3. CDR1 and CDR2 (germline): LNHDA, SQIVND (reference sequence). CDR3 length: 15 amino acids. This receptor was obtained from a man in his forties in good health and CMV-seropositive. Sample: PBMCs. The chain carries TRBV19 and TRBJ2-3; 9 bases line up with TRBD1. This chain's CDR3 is CASSTWTGGTDTQYF. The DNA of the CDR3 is TGTGCCAGTAGTACTTGGACAGGGGGCACAGATACGCAGTATTTT.